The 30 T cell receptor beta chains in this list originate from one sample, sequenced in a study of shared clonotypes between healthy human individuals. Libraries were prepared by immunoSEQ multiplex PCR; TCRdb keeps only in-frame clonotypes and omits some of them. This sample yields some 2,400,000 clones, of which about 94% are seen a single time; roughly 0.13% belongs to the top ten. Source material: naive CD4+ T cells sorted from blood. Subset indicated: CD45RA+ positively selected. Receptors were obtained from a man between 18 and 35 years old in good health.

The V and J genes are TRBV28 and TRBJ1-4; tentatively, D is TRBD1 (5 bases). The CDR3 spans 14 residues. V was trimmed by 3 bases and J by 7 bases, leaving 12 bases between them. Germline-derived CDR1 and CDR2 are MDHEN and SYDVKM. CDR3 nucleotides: TGTGCCAGCAGTTTCGGGACGGCCCGTGAAAAACTGTTTTTT. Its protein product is CASSFGTAREKLFF.

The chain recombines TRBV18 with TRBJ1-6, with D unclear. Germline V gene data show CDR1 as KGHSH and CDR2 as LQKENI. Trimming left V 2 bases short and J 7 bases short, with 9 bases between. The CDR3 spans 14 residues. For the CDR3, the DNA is TGTGCCAGCTCACCAAAAGAAGGGAATTCACCCCTCCACTTT. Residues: CASSPKEGNSPLHF.

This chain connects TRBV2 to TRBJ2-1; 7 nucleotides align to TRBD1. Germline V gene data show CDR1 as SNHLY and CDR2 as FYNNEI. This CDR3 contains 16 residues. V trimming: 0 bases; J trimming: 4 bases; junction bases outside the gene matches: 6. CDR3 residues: CASSEAGPGGYNEQFF. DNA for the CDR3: TGTGCCAGCAGTGAAGCAGGTCCAGGGGGTTACAATGAGCAGTTCTTC. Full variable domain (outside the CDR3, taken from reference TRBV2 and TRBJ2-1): EPEVTQTPSHQVTQMGQEVILRCVPISNHLYFYWYRQILGQKVEFLVSFYNNEISEKSEIFDDQFSVERPDGSNFTLKIRSTKLEDSAMYFCASSEAGPGGYNEQFFGPGTRLTVL.

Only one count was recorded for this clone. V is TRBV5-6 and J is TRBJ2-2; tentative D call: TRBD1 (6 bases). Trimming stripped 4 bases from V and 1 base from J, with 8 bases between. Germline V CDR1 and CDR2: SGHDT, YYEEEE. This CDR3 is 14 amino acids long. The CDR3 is CASSPGQNTGELFF. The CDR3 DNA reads TGTGCCAGCAGCCCGGGACAGAACACCGGGGAGCTGTTTTTT.

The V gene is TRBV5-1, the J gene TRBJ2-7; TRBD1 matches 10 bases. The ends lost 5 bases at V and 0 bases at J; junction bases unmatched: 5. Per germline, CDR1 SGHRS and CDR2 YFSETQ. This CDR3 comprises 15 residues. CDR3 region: CASRTGTGASYEQYF. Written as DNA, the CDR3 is TGCGCCAGCAGGACCGGGACAGGGGCCTCCTACGAGCAGTACTTC.

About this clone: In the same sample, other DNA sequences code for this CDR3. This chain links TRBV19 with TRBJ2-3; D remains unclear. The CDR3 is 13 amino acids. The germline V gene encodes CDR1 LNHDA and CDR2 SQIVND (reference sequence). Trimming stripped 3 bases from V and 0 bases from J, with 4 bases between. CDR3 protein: CASSMASTDTQYF. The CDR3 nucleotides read TGTGCCAGTAGTATGGCCAGCACAGATACGCAGTATTTT.

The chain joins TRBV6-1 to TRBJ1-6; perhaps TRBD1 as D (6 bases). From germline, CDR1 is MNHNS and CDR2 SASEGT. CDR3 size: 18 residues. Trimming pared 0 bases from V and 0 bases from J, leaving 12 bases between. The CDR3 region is CASSEAATGSSYNSPLHF. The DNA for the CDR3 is TGTGCCAGCAGTGAAGCCGCGACAGGTAGCTCCTATAATTCACCCCTCCACTTT.

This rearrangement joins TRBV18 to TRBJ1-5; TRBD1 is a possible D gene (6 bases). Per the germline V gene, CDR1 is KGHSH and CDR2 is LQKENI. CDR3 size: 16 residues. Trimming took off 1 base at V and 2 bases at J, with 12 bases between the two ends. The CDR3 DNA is TGTGCCAGCTCACCACAAGGACAGCTGGGCAATCAGCCCCAGCATTTT. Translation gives CASSPQGQLGNQPQHF.

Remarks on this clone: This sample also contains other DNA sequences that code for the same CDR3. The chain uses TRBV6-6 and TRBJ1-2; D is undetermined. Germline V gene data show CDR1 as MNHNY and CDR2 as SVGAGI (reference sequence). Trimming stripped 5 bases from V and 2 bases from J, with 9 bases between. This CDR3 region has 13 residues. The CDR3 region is CASSLDGNYGYTF. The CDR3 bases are TGTGCCAGCAGTCTCGACGGGAACTATGGCTACACCTTC.

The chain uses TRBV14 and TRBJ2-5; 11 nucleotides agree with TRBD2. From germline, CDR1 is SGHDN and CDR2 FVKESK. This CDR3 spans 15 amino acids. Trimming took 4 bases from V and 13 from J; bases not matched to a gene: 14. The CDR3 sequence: CASSPQLAGAQEVYF. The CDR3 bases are TGTGCCAGCAGCCCCCAACTAGCGGGAGCCCAAGAGGTGTACTTC.

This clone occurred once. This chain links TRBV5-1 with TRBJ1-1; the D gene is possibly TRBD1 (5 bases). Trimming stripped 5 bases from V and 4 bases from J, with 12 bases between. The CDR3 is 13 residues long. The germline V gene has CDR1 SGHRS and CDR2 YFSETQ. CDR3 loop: CASSQEGSTEAFF. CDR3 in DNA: TGCGCCAGCAGTCAGGAGGGGAGCACTGAAGCTTTCTTT.

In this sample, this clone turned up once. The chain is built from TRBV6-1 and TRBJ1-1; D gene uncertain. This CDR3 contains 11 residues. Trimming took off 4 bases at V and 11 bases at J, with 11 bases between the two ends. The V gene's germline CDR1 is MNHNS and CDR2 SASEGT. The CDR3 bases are TGTGCCAGCAGTGCGGCTGTGTGGGCTTTCTTT. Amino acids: CASSAAVWAFF.

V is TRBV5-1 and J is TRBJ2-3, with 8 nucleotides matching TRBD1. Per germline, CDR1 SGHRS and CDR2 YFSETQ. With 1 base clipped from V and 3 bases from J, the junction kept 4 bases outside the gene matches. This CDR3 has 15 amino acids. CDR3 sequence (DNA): TGCGCCAGCAGCTTGAGCACAGGGGGGACAGATACGCAGTATTTT. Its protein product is CASSLSTGGTDTQYF.

CDR3 in DNA: TGTGCCAGCAGCCCTCAGACTGGAATCGAAACCAATGAGCAGTTCTTC. Its protein product is CASSPQTGIETNEQFF. The chain couples TRBV7-2 to TRBJ2-1, with D uncertain. V was shortened by 5 bases and J by 6 bases, with 20 bases between the two germline ends. CDR1 and CDR2 (germline): SGHTA, FQGNSA. This CDR3 comprises 16 residues.

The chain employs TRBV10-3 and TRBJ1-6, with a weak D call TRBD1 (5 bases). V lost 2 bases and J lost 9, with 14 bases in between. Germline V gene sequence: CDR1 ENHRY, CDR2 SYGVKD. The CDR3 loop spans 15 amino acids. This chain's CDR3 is CAISEPTGQSSPLHF. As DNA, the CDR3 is TGTGCCATCAGTGAGCCCACCGGACAAAGTTCACCCCTCCACTTT.

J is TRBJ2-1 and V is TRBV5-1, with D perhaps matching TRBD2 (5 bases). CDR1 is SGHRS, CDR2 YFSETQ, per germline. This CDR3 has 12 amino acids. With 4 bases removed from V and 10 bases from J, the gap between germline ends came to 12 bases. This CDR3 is CASSHGIGEQFF. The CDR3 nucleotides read TGCGCCAGCAGCCACGGGATAGGGGAGCAGTTCTTC.

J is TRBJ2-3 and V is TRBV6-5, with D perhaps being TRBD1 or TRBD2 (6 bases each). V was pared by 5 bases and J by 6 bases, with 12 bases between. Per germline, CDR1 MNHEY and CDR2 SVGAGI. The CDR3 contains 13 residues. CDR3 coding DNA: TGTGCCAGCAGTCCGGGGGCTCCCGATACGCAGTATTTT. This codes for CASSPGAPDTQYF.

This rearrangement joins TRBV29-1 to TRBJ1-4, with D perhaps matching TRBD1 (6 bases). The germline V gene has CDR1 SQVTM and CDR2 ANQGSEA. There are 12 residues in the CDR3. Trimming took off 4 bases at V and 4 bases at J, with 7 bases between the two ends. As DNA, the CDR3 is TGCAGCGTTGGACAGGTTAATGAAAAACTGTTTTTT. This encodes CSVGQVNEKLFF.

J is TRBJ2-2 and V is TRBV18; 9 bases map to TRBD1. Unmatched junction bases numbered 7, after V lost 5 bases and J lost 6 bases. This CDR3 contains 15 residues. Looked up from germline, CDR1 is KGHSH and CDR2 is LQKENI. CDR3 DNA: TGTGCCAGCTCAACCGGGACAGGGTTCGCCGGGGAGCTGTTTTTT. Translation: CASSTGTGFAGELFF.

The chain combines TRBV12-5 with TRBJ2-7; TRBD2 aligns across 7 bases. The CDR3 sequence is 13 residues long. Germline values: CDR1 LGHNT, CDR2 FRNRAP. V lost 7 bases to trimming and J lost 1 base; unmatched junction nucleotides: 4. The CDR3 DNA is TGTGCTAGTGCCCCCGGGGGGTCCTACGAGCAGTACTTC. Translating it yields CASAPGGSYEQYF.

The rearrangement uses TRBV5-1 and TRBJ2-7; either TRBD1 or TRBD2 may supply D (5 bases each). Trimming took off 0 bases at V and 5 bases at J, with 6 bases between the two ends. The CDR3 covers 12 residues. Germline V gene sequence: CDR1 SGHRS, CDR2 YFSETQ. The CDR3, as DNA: TGCGCCAGCAGCTTGGGGGACCACGAGCAGTACTTC. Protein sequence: CASSLGDHEQYF.

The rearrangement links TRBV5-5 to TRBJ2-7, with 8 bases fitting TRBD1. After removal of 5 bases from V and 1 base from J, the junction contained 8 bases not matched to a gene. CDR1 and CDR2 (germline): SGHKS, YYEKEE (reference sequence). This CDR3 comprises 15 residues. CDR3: CASRDGQGRSYEQYF. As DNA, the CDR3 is TGTGCCAGCAGGGATGGACAGGGACGGTCCTACGAGCAGTACTTC.

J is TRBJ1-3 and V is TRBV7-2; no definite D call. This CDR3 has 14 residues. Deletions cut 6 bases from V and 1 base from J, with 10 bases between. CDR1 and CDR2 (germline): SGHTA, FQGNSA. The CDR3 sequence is CASRGILSGNTIYF. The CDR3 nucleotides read TGTGCCAGCAGGGGGATATTATCTGGAAACACCATATATTTT. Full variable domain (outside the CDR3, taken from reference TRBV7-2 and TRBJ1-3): GAGVSQSPSNKVTEKGKDVELRCDPISGHTALYWYRQSLGQGLEFLIYFQGNSAPDKSGLPSDRFSAERTGGSVSTLTIQRTQQEDSAVYLCASRGILSGNTIYFGEGSWLTVV.

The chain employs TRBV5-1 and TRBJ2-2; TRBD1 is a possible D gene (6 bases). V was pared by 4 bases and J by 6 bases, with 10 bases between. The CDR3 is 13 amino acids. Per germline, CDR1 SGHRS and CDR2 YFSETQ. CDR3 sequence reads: CASSTRGAGELFF. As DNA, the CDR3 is TGCGCCAGCAGCACCAGGGGCGCCGGGGAGCTGTTTTTT.

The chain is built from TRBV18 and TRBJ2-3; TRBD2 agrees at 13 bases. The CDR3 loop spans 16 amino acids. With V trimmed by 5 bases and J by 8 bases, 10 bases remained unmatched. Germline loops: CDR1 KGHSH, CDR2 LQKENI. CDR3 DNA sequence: TGTGCCAGCTCAAGGACTAGCGGGGGACAACTCGGTACGCAGTATTTT. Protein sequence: CASSRTSGGQLGTQYF.

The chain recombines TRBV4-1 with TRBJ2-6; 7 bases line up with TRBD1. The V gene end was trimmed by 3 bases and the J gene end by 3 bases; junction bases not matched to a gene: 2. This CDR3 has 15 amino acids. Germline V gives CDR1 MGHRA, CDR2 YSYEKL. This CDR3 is CASSQWTGGANVLTF. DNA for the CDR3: TGCGCCAGCAGCCAGTGGACAGGTGGGGCCAACGTCCTGACTTTC.

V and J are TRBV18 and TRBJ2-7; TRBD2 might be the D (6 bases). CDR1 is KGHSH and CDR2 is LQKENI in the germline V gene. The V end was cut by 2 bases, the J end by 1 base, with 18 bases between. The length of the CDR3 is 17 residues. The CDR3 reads CASSPESGGTYSYEQYF. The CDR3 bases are TGTGCCAGCTCACCAGAATCCGGCGGGACCTATTCCTACGAGCAGTACTTC. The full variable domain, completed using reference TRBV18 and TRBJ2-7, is NAGVMQNPRHLVRRRGQEARLRCSPMKGHSHVYWYRQLPEEGLKFMVYLQKENIIDESGMPKERFSAEFPKEGPSILRIQQVVRGDSAAYFCASSPESGGTYSYEQYFGPGTRLTVT.

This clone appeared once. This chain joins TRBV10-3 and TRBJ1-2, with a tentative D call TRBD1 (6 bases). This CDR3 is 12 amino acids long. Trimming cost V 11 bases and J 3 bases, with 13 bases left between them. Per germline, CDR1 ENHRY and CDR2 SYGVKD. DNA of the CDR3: TGTGCCTCTACTGCAGGGGACTATGGCTACACCTTC. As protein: CASTAGDYGYTF.

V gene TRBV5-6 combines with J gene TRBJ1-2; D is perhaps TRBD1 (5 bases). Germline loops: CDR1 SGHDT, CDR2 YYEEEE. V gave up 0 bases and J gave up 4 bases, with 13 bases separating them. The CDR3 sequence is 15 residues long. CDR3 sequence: CASSLDVQGAYGYTF. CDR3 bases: TGTGCCAGCAGCTTGGATGTGCAGGGAGCCTATGGCTACACCTTC.

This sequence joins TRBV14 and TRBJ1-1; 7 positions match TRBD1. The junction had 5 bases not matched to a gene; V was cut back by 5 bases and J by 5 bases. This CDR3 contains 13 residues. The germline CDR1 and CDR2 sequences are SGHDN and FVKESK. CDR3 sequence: CASSVTGFTEAFF. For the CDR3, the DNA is TGTGCCAGCAGCGTGACAGGGTTTACTGAAGCTTTCTTT.